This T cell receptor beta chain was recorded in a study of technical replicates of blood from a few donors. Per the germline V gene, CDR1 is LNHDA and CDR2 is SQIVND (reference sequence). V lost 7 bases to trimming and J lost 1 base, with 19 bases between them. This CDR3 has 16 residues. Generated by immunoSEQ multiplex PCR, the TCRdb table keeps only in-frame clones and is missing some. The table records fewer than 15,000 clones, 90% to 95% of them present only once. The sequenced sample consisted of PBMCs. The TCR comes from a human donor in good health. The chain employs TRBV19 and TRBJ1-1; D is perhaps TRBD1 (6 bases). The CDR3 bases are TGTGCCAGTAATGCGGGCCCGGGGGGCGAGAACACTGAAGCTTTCTTT. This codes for CASNAGPGGENTEAFF.